This TCR beta chain was captured in a study of T cell repertoires in cytomegalovirus infection. Study at large: Both a matching HLA type and CMV infection were indicated by public TCR beta signatures.

Study-wide points: Summed frequency of public TCR beta families distinguished CMV carriers with the relevant HLA. The study found HLA-C-restricted CMV-specific TCR beta clonotypes dominating the ex vivo response.

TCRdb re-analysed the reads in MiXCR, keeping a single row per CDR3 protein. The data contain roughly 300,000 distinct CDR3 sequences, roughly 26% of them singletons. V shed 4 bases and J shed 0 bases, with 16 bases lying between them. Germline CDR1 and CDR2: MDHEN and SYDVKM. This CDR3 is 17 amino acids long. Points on this clonotype: As yet, its antigen is unknown.

Source material: PBMCs. The chain uses TRBV28 and TRBJ2-4, with D possibly TRBD2 on 7 matching bases. The TCR sequence derives from a human donor in good health (CMV status not recorded). Some clones in this sample may be carry-over from other donors' samples. In DNA, the CDR3 is TGTGCCAGCAGTTCTTTGCGGGGGCCAATAGCCAAAAACATTCAGTACTTC. Amino acid sequence: CASSSLRGPIAKNIQYF.